Included here is one T cell receptor (beta chain) sequence, with context. Its recognized antigen is unknown. Base qualities are missing; no much larger clone stands one base away. The data belong to a study of blood T cells in healthy people across ages (dated by TCRdb to between 2014 and 2017). Study-level background: In model experiments, template switching captured roughly one uniquely barcoded TCR beta cDNA molecule for every two T cells. To track age-related changes in TCR beta repertoire diversity, the study relied on deep sequencing normalized with unique cDNA molecular identifiers. Four age groups were formed from the donors: young (average 16 years), middle-aged (approximately 39), aged (around 62) and long-lived (around 80). Donors of different ages were randomly distributed across sequencing lanes to avoid experimental bias. The study analyzed two additional independent replicas of 1 million unique cDNA reads from the same blood draw for two donors, one aged 18 to 29 and one aged 80 or older. Overall results and qualifications from the work: Observed TCR beta diversity correlated strongly with the percentage of naive T cells measured by flow cytometry. As age increased, observed TCR beta diversity per million T cells dropped in a roughly linear way, and a significant reduction was already evident by age 40. Compared with the aged group, the long-lived group had more naive CD4+ T cells, fewer expanded clones and increased TCR diversity, suggesting age selection. Bulk unsorted PBMC profiling prevented conclusive comparison of naive and antigen-experienced compartments. Total diversity estimates from one million sequenced T cells were considered lower bounds and underestimates. Because donor CMV infection status was unknown, age-related changes in expanded clonotypes were potentially confounded.

The roughly 39 donors, aged about 6 to 95 years, were systemically healthy Caucasian individuals from Russia. Each donor gave 8 to 10 milliliters of peripheral blood, drawn into EDTA-treated Vacutainer tubes. PBMCs were isolated by Ficoll-Paque density-gradient centrifugation, with at least 6 million obtained per sample. Total RNA was extracted from PBMCs with Trizol reagent, with at least 5.5 micrograms obtained per sample. The percentages of naive CD45RAhigh/CD27high T cells were determined by flow cytometry on a PBMC aliquot from every donor. The method behind the library was 5' RACE. Sequencing was performed on an Illumina HiSeq 2500. A second PCR of about 7 to 12 cycles was performed with a sample-barcoded 5' primer and a J-beta primer mix. A template-switch 5' adaptor carrying 12 random nucleotides introduced a unique molecular identifier onto each TCR beta cDNA molecule. At least 3 million CDR3-containing paired-end reads were obtained from each sample. The Mint cDNA synthesis kit, primed by a TRBC-specific oligonucleotide, was used to synthesize first-strand cDNA from all RNA. After uracil-DNA glycosylase treatment, a first 18-cycle PCR used universal primers M1SS and BC2_uni_R on all cDNA. From the authors' description of their analysis: For normalization, 1 million high-quality reads, each with a distinct molecular identifier, were randomly selected from each sample. Instead of being binned into consensus sequences, reads with shared molecular identifiers were discarded. CDR3 identification, clonotype clustering and error correction used MiTCR with a Q25 quality threshold and the strictest error-elimination algorithm. A nonparametric unseen species model using Euler transformation provided a lower-bound estimate of total TCR beta diversity. TCRdb ran its own pipeline on the public reads, namely fastp trimming at Q25 and MiXCR clone calling, and kept in-frame beta chains. All rows with the same CDR3 protein become a single entry with the most common DNA and genes. The V and J calls here are based on TCRdb, not the publication. The sample table shows around 1.1 million distinct CDR3 sequences, and about two fifths are seen once. The ten largest clones capture around 14% of the sample.

Including cysteine and phenylalanine, the CDR3 has 15 amino acids. CDR3 DNA only is kept here, 45 bases in frame from base 1. V loses 7 bases of germline sequence and J loses 2 bases, and the interval between the two ends is 16 bases. According to the germline V gene, CDR1 reads MNHEY and CDR2 reads SVGAGI. Source material: blood. The source is a man aged 18 to 29 in good health. The sequence links TRBV6-5 to TRBJ2-3; 5 matching bases give a weak D call of TRBD1. The DNA sequence is as follows: TGTGCCAGCAATCCTACAGGTCCGATCACAGATACGCAGTATTTT. Its coded protein is CASNPTGPITDTQYF.